These T cell receptor beta chains were read from a single sample in a study of blood T cell repertoires in COVID-19. Assay used: immunoSEQ multiplex PCR; TCRdb lists only in-frame clones, some missing. Here the sample spans a few hundred thousand clones, about 79% being singletons. Sample: peripheral blood. The receptors shown here come from a woman between 40 and 50 years old who had recovered from COVID-19. CDR3s include the opening cysteine and the closing phenylalanine or tryptophan. The D gene is left open where the match is weak. Only part of the rows carry a size: once, few, many, or a class if the clone is expanded.

V	J	size	D	CDR3	DNA
TRBV7-8	TRBJ1-5	.	.	CASSSHPVTFQNQPQHF	TGTGCCAGCAGCTCACATCCCGTGACATTTCAAAATCAGCCCCAGCATTTT
TRBV28	TRBJ1-5	.	.	CASSSVRDTGSNQPQHF	TGTGCCAGCAGTTCCGTACGGGACACAGGGAGCAATCAGCCCCAGCATTTT
TRBV18	TRBJ1-1	.	.	CASSPLEETEAFF	TGTGCCAGCTCACCTTTGGAGGAGACTGAAGCTTTCTTT
TRBV2	TRBJ1-1	.	.	CASSVDSNTEAFF	TGTGCCAGCAGTGTGGACAGTAACACTGAAGCTTTCTTT
TRBV6-5	TRBJ2-7	.	.	CATLQGATYEQYF	TGTGCCACCCTCCAAGGGGCCACCTACGAGCAGTACTTC
TRBV11-3	TRBJ1-2	.	TRBD1	CASSFQQGSKGYTF	TGTGCCAGCAGCTTCCAACAGGGGAGTAAAGGCTACACCTTC
TRBV9	TRBJ1-1	once	.	CASSVDPSNTEAFF	TGTGCCAGCAGCGTAGACCCCAGTAACACTGAAGCTTTCTTT
TRBV11-3	TRBJ1-6	.	TRBD1	CASRLGQTNSPLHF	TGTGCCAGCAGGTTGGGACAGACTAATTCACCCCTCCACTTT
TRBV28	TRBJ1-5	.	TRBD1	CATQRGQGPNQPQHF	TGTGCCACCCAAAGGGGACAGGGTCCCAATCAGCCCCAGCATTTT
TRBV19	TRBJ2-5	few	TRBD1	CASNNRGRGAQETQYF	TGTGCCAGTAATAACAGGGGGCGCGGGGCCCAAGAGACCCAGTACTTC
TRBV15	TRBJ2-5	.	.	CATSRDFNRPEETQYF	TGTGCCACCAGCAGAGATTTTAACAGGCCAGAAGAGACCCAGTACTTC
TRBV29-1	TRBJ1-1	.	.	CSVEAGTIEAFF	TGCAGCGTTGAAGCCGGAACTATTGAAGCTTTCTTT
TRBV12-5	TRBJ1-5	.	TRBD1	CASGLGTGTGNQPQHF	TGTGCTAGTGGTTTAGGGACCGGGACAGGCAATCAGCCCCAGCATTTT
TRBV3-1/TRBV3-2	TRBJ2-7	.	TRBD2	CASSNHLAGTTYEQYF	TGTGCCAGCAGCAACCACCTAGCGGGGACAACCTACGAGCAGTACTTC
TRBV7-2	TRBJ2-3	.	TRBD2	CASSPRRAGGRGDTQYF	TGTGCCAGCAGCCCGCGCCGAGCGGGGGGCCGGGGGGATACGCAGTATTTT
TRBV7-9	TRBJ2-2	.	TRBD2	CASSLTSPGELFF	TGTGCCAGCAGCCTGACTAGCCCCGGGGAGCTGTTTTTT
TRBV13	TRBJ1-2	.	TRBD1	CASSGQGLNGYTF	TGTGCCAGCAGCGGACAGGGGCTTAATGGCTACACCTTC
TRBV19	TRBJ1-5	.	.	CASSSGTRTNQPQHF	TGTGCCAGTAGTTCCGGGACACGTACCAATCAGCCCCAGCATTTT
TRBV19	TRBJ1-1	few	.	CASKDSLLTEAFF	TGTGCCAGTAAAGACAGCCTATTGACTGAAGCTTTCTTT
TRBV19	TRBJ1-5	.	.	CASTTQVSNQPQHF	TGTGCCAGTACCACACAGGTTAGCAATCAGCCCCAGCATTTT
TRBV28	TRBJ1-1	.	TRBD1	CASSLDRGVGFSTEAFF	TGTGCCAGCAGTTTAGACAGGGGGGTGGGTTTTAGCACTGAAGCTTTCTTT
TRBV18	TRBJ1-6	.	.	CASSPLDNYNSPLHF	TGTGCCAGCTCACCTCTCGACAACTATAATTCACCCCTCCACTTT
TRBV7-9	TRBJ2-3	.	TRBD1	CASSEAGTGHLDTQYF	TGTGCCAGCAGCGAAGCCGGGACAGGGCATTTAGATACGCAGTATTTT
TRBV19	TRBJ2-7	.	TRBD2	CASSIQRGASYEQYF	TGTGCCAGTAGTATACAGCGGGGGGCCTCCTACGAGCAGTACTTC
TRBV19	TRBJ1-1	.	.	CASRWGGVNTEAFF	TGTGCCAGTCGGTGGGGAGGGGTTAACACTGAAGCTTTCTTT
TRBV7-6	TRBJ2-7	.	TRBD1	CASSPTGDRAYEQYF	TGTGCCAGCAGCCCGACCGGGGACAGGGCCTACGAGCAGTACTTC
TRBV19	TRBJ1-2	.	.	CASSIRGNYGYTF	TGTGCCAGTAGTATCCGGGGAAACTATGGCTACACCTTC
TRBV6-5	TRBJ2-2	.	TRBD2	CASSSLAASNTGELFF	TGTGCCAGCAGTTCACTAGCGGCCTCGAACACCGGGGAGCTGTTTTTT
TRBV6-6	TRBJ1-4	.	TRBD1	CASSGDSTATNEKLFF	TGTGCCAGCAGTGGGGACAGCACAGCAACTAATGAAAAACTGTTTTTT
TRBV5-5	TRBJ1-1	.	TRBD1	CASSLGTGGGMMNTEAFF	TGTGCCAGCAGCTTGGGGACAGGGGGCGGGATGATGAACACTGAAGCTTTCTTT